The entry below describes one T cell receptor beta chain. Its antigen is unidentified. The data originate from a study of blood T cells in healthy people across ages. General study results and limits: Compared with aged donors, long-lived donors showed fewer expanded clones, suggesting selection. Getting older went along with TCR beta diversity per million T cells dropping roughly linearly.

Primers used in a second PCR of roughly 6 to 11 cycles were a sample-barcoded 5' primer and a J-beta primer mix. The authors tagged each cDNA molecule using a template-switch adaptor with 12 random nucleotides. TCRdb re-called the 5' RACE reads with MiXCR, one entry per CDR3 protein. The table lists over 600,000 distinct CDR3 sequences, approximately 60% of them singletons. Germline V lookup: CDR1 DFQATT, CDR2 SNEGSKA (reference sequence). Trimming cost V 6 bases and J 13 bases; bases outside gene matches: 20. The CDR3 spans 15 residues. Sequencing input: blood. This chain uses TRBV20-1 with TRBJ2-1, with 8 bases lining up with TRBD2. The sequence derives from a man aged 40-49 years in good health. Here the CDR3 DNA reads TGCAGTGCGAGACCGGGACTAGTCCTCGGGGAGACCCAGTTCTTC. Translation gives CSARPGLVLGETQFF.